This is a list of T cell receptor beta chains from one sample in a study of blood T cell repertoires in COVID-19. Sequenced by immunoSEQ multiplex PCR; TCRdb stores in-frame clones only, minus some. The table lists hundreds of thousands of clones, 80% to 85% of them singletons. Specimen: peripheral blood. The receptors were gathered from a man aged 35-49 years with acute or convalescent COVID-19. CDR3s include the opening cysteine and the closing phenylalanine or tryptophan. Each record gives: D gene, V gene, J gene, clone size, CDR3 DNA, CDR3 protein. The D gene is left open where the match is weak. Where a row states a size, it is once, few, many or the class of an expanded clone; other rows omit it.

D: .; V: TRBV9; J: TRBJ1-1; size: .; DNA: TGTGCCAGCAGCCCTGCGGGGACTGAAGCTTTCTTT; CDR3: CASSPAGTEAFF
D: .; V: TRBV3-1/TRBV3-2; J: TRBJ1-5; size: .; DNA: TGTGCCAGCAGCGCCCGACCAGGGAACAATCAGCCCCAGCATTTT; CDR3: CASSARPGNNQPQHF
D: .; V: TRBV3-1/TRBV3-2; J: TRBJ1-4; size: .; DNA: TGTGCCAGCAGCCAAGCCCCAACAGGGCCTAATGAAAAACTGTTTTTT; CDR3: CASSQAPTGPNEKLFF
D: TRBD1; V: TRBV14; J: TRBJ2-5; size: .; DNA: TGTGCCAGCAGCGACAGGGAAGAGACCCAGTACTTC; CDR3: CASSDREETQYF
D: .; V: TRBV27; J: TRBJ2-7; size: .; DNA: TGTGCCAGCAGTTCCACAGGACGCTTTTCCTACGAGCAGTACTTC; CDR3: CASSSTGRFSYEQYF
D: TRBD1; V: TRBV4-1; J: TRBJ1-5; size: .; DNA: TGCGCCAGCAGCCAAAATCAGGGGGCGGGTCAGCCCCAGCATTTT; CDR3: CASSQNQGAGQPQHF
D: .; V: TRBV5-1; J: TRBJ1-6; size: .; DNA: TGCGCCAGCAGCTTGGGAGGATCGGATAATTCACCCCTCCACTTT; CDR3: CASSLGGSDNSPLHF
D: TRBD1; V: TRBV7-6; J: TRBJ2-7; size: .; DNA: TGTGCCAGCAGTTCCGGGACAGGGGCTTACGAGCAGTACTTC; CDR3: CASSSGTGAYEQYF
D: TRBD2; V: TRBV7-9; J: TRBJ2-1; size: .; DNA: TGTGCCAGCAGCACCAGACTAGCCTCTTCCTACAATGAGCAGTTCTTC; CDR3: CASSTRLASSYNEQFF
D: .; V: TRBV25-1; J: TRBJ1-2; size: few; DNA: TGTGCCAGCAGTGAATACGACAGCCGACCAACTATGGGCTACACCTTC; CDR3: CASSEYDSRPTMGYTF
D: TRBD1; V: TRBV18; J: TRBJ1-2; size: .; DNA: TGTGCCAGCTCACCGGGACAGGGTGACTATGGCTACACCTTC; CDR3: CASSPGQGDYGYTF
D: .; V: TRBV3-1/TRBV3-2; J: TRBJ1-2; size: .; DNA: TGTGCCAGCAGCCAAGATAACACAGCCCGTGGCTACACCTTC; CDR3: CASSQDNTARGYTF
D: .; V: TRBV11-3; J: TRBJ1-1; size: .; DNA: TGTGCCAGCAGCTTTTCTAGGAGCACTGAAGCTTTCTTT; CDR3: CASSFSRSTEAFF
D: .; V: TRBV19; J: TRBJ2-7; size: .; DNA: TGTGCCAGTAGTAAGACAGCAACCTACGAGCAGTACTTC; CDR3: CASSKTATYEQYF
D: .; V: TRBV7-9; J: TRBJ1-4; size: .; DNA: TGTGCCAGCAGCTTAGACTGGGGACTTTCAAATGAAAAACTGTTTTTT; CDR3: CASSLDWGLSNEKLFF
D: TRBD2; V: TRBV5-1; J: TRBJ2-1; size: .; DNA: TGCGCCAGCAGCGGCAGGACTAGCGGGGGGGAGCAGTTCTTC; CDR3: CASSGRTSGGEQFF
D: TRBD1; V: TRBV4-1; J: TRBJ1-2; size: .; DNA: TGCGCCAGCAGCCAAGGGACAGGGGTAGATGGCTACACCTTC; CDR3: CASSQGTGVDGYTF